This T cell receptor beta chain comes out of a study of blood T cell repertoires in COVID-19. J gave up 2 bases and V 2 bases, and 5 bases lay outside the gene matches. CDR1 and CDR2 (germline): SQVTM, ANQGSEA. This CDR3 is 16 amino acids long. The data were produced by immunoSEQ multiplex PCR, yet TCRdb's version contains in-frame clones alone and is incomplete. This table holds 200,000 or so clones, 80% to 95% found once. The TCR sequence derives from a man in his 60s with COVID-19, enrolled during active disease. V gene TRBV29-1 combines with J gene TRBJ2-7; TRBD2 aligns across 14 bases. The specimen sequenced was peripheral blood. The CDR3 nucleotides are TGCAGCGTTGAACTTCGACTAGCGGGAGGGCCCTACGAGCAGTACTTC. Translated, it gives CSVELRLAGGPYEQYF.